The clone carrying this T cell receptor beta chain was counted a few times. Its antigen is not identified. CDR1 and CDR2 (germline): SEHNR, FQNEAQ (reference sequence). The CDR3 contains 16 residues. Losses at the gene ends were 0 bases for V and 4 bases for J; bases not matched to a gene: 7. The data stem from a study of beta chain features in type 1 diabetes. Looking at the study overall: Cell yields, gender and age were similar in healthy donors and patients.

Whole-study findings and limits: Compared to healthy donors, patients appeared to have naive, central memory and Treg TCRB repertoires that were more alike. Amplification by PCR could prefer shorter templates, with the same effect in patients and controls.

The study reverse transcribed the entire isolated RNA, so it sequenced expressed TCRB transcripts. Sequencing was performed with immunoSEQ multiplex PCR; in TCRdb, only in-frame clones are kept and a portion is missing. The sample records around 500,000 clones, 9.5% to 12% being singletons. The sequenced sample consisted of naive CD4+ T cells from blood. The clonotype originates from a young woman in good health. The gene calls are TRBV7-9 and TRBJ2-3; TRBD1 aligns across 7 bases. The CDR3 DNA reads as TGTGCCAGCAGCTTAGCTGGGACAGTCGGCGCAGATACGCAGTATTTT. Translated: CASSLAGTVGADTQYF.